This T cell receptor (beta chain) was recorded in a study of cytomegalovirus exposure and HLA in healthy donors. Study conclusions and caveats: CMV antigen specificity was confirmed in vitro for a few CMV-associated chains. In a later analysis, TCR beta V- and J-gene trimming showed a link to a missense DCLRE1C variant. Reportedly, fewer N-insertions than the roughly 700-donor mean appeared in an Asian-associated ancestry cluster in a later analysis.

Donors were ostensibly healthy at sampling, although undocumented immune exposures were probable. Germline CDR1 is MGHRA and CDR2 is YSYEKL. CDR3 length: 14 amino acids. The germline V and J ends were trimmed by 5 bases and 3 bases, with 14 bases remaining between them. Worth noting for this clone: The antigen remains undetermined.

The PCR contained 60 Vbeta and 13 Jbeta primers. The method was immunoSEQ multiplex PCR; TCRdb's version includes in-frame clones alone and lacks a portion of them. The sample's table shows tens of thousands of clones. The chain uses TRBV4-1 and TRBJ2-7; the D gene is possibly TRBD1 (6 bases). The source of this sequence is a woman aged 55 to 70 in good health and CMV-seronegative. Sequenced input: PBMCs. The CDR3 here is CASSLTGTYYEQYF. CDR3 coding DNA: TGCGCCAGCAGCTTGACCGGGACATACTACGAGCAGTACTTC.